This T cell receptor (beta chain) emerged from a study of blood T cell repertoires in COVID-19. Study details: Acute and convalescent COVID-19 specimens originated in the United States, Italy and Spain.

Authors' data handling: Estimation of nucleated cell counts relied on the amplification of reference gene primers. Using immunoSEQ multiplex PCR, the repertoire was profiled, and TCRdb retains in-frame clones only, with some absent. V, J and clone size reflect that table, while D and trimming were determined from the DNA. The table records just under 150,000 clones, around 87% of them present only once. V was pared by 3 bases and J by 5 bases, with 16 bases between. The CDR3 has 14 residues. Germline lookup yields CDR1 DFQATT and CDR2 SNEGSKA (reference sequence). Sequenced: peripheral blood. The chain is built from TRBV20-1 and TRBJ2-5, with D unclear. This clonotype was sampled from a man aged 45-65 years who had recovered from COVID-19. As DNA, the CDR3 is TGCAGTGCTAGTTTGCTCAGGCGAAGGGAGACCCAGTACTTC. Amino acid sequence: CSASLLRRRETQYF.